This passage covers 31 T cell receptor beta chains from one sample sequenced in a study of T cells in Graves' hyperthyroidism and ophthalmopathy. There were TCR beta CDR3 regions amplified from RNA transcripts. The HTBI primer set drove a first-round RT-PCR of the TCR CDR3. Each CDR3 protein is one row after TCRdb ran MiXCR on the multiplex PCR reads. Of around 520,000 distinct CDR3 sequences in the sample, around 15% are singletons; the top ten hold roughly 13%. Material for sequencing was blood. Receptors were obtained from a woman aged 40 to 50 with Graves' hyperthyroidism.

At least ten counts were recorded for this clonotype. V is TRBV12-3 or TRBV12-4 and J is TRBJ1-6, with a possible D match to TRBD1 (6 bases). The ends were cut back, 8 bases at V and 5 bases at J, with 10 bases in the middle. The CDR3 totals 13 residues. The CDR3 DNA sequence: TGTGCCAGCCAGTGGACAGATAATTCACCCCTCCACTTT. Protein product: CASQWTDNSPLHF.

CDR3 DNA sequence: TGTGCCAGCAGCCAGGACTTTGGGGATACGCAGTATTTT. Translating it yields CASSQDFGDTQYF. The genes are TRBV3-1 and TRBJ2-3; possibly TRBD2 for D (5 bases). CDR1 and CDR2 from the germline V gene are LGHDT and YNNKEL (reference sequence). The CDR3 is 13 residues long. Trimming took 3 bases from V and 6 from J, leaving 10 bases between them.

The chain recombines TRBV5-8 with TRBJ2-6; D remains unclear. V was shortened by 1 base and J by 1 base, with 12 bases between the two germline ends. From germline, CDR1 is SGHTS and CDR2 YDEGEE. CDR3 length equals 17 residues. The CDR3 protein is CASSLFDQTSGANVLTF. The CDR3 DNA reads TGTGCCAGCAGCTTGTTTGACCAAACTTCTGGGGCCAACGTCCTGACTTTC.

As for this clonotype: With a much larger clone just one base away, this may be a read error. The genes are TRBV2 and TRBJ2-7, with 9 nucleotides matching TRBD2. With V trimmed by 7 bases and J by 4 bases, 2 bases remained unmatched. CDR3 length: 12 amino acids. Germline lookup yields CDR1 SNHLY and CDR2 FYNNEI. CDR3 residues: CASTSGIYEQYF. Here the CDR3 DNA reads TGTGCCAGCACTAGCGGGATTTACGAGCAGTACTTC.

This clonotype was observed at least ten times. This rearrangement joins TRBV10-3 to TRBJ1-5; 8 bases match TRBD1. The junction had 3 bases not matched to a gene; V was cut back by 6 bases and J by 5 bases. The CDR3 covers 13 residues. CDR1 is ENHRY, CDR2 SYGVKD, per germline. The CDR3 reads CAIRQGADQPQHF. The CDR3 nucleotides are TGTGCCATCAGGCAGGGGGCGGATCAGCCCCAGCATTTT.

This clonotype has only a few counts. The chain combines TRBV6-2 or TRBV6-3 with TRBJ2-7, with 10 bases identical to TRBD1. Germline CDR1 and CDR2: MNHEY and SVGEGT. The CDR3 consists of 17 residues. V dropped 5 bases and J dropped 2; count of bases not matched to a gene: 12. The CDR3 protein is CASSAAPGQGTTYEQYF. DNA of the CDR3: TGTGCCAGCAGTGCTGCCCCGGGACAGGGGACTACCTACGAGCAGTACTTC.

This clonotype has only a few counts. The chain's CDR3 is CASSPSGANTEAFF. Written as DNA, the CDR3 is TGTGCCAGCTCACCGTCCGGGGCAAACACTGAAGCTTTCTTT. This chain uses TRBV18 with TRBJ1-1; TRBD1 might be the D (5 bases). Germline assignment: CDR1 KGHSH and CDR2 LQKENI. CDR3 length equals 14 residues. Trimming left V 3 bases short and J 2 bases short, with 10 bases between.

This clonotype came up a few times. The rearrangement joins TRBV28 to TRBJ2-7; no clear D gene. V was clipped by 2 bases and J by 0 bases, with 20 bases between them. Germline CDR1 and CDR2: MDHEN and SYDVKM. The CDR3 length is 18 residues. CDR3 DNA sequence: TGTGCCAGCAGTTTACTAAGTCCTGTCGCCAGGTCCTCCTACGAGCAGTACTTC. Protein product: CASSLLSPVARSSYEQYF.

This sequence joins TRBV20-1 and TRBJ2-3; D is perhaps TRBD1 or TRBD2 (6 bases each). CDR3 size: 14 residues. V was cut by 5 bases and J by 6 bases, with 18 bases left in between. From germline, CDR1 is DFQATT and CDR2 SNEGSKA (reference sequence). This chain's CDR3 is CSASGEVKADTQYF. DNA for the CDR3: TGCAGTGCTTCAGGGGAGGTGAAGGCGGATACGCAGTATTTT.

The genes are TRBV11-1 and TRBJ2-3; 9 nucleotides line up with TRBD2. The CDR3 extends over 17 amino acids. The germline V gene encodes CDR1 SGHAT and CDR2 FQDESV (reference sequence). The J segment lost 2 bases and the V segment lost 1 base, leaving 7 bases of the junction unmatched. The CDR3 DNA is TGTGCCAGCAGCTTAGGGTGGGGACTAGCCCTCACAGATACGCAGTATTTT. Its translation is CASSLGWGLALTDTQYF. The variable domain in full, with the rest retrieved from reference TRBV11-1 and TRBJ2-3, is EAEVAQSPRYKITEKSQAVAFWCDPISGHATLYWYRQILGQGPELLVQFQDESVVDDSQLPKDRFSAERLKGVDSTLKIQPAELGDSAMYLCASSLGWGLALTDTQYFGPGTRLTVL.

A few counts support this clonotype. The chain links TRBV6-2 or TRBV6-3 to TRBJ2-1; 7 bases map to TRBD2. Germline CDR1 reads MNHEY; CDR2 reads SVGEGT. This CDR3 comprises 14 residues. The J segment lost 3 bases and the V segment lost 5 bases, leaving 4 bases of the junction unmatched. This CDR3 reads CASSSLAGYNEQFF. CDR3 nucleotide sequence: TGTGCCAGCAGTAGTTTAGCGGGCTACAATGAGCAGTTCTTC.

This clonotype was found many times. This rearrangement joins TRBV14 to TRBJ2-2; 8 nucleotides agree with TRBD1. Germline V lookup: CDR1 SGHDN, CDR2 FVKESK. CDR3 length: 16 residues. V shed 5 bases and J 3 bases; nucleotides not matched to a gene: 8. For the CDR3, the DNA is TGTGCCAGCAGCTCCCAGGACAGGGAGGACACCGGGGAGCTGTTTTTT. Translated, it gives CASSSQDREDTGELFF. Drawing the rest from reference TRBV14 and TRBJ2-2, the complete variable domain is EAGVTQFPSHSVIEKGQTVTLRCDPISGHDNLYWYRRVMGKEIKFLLHFVKESKQDESGMPNNRFLAERTGGTYSTLKVQPAELEDSGVYFCASSSQDREDTGELFFGEGSRLTVL.

This clonotype appeared many times. The chain combines TRBV3-1 with TRBJ2-1; D remains ambiguous. Trimming pared 5 bases from V and 4 bases from J, leaving 6 bases between. CDR3 length: 12 residues. Germline V lookup: CDR1 LGHDT, CDR2 YNNKEL (reference sequence). CDR3 amino acids: CASSSRYNEQFF. CDR3 DNA sequence: TGTGCCAGCAGCTCACGATACAATGAGCAGTTCTTC.

This clonotype was recorded a few times. This chain uses TRBV15 with TRBJ2-3; D is unresolved. This CDR3 is 13 amino acids long. CDR1 and CDR2 (germline): LNHNV, YYDKDF (reference sequence). V lost 2 bases to trimming and J lost 0 bases, with 3 bases between them. CDR3 sequence (DNA): TGTGCCACCAGCAGAACTAGCACAGATACGCAGTATTTT. This translates into CATSRTSTDTQYF.

The rearrangement joins TRBV7-8 to TRBJ2-1; D is uncertain. Germline assignment: CDR1 SGHVS and CDR2 FQNEAQ. The CDR3 is 14 amino acids. V lost 1 base to trimming and J lost 3 bases, with 7 bases between them. CDR3 protein: CASSLGLVYNEQFF. DNA of the CDR3: TGTGCCAGCAGCTTAGGCCTAGTCTACAATGAGCAGTTCTTC.

The chain recombines TRBV5-1 with TRBJ2-7; 9 bases are shared with TRBD1. Trimming at V came to 2 bases and at J to 1 base, leaving 7 bases not matched to a gene. Germline V lookup: CDR1 SGHRS, CDR2 YFSETQ. CDR3 length: 16 amino acids. CDR3 DNA sequence: TGCGCCAGCAGCTTAGAGCCGGGGACAGGGTCCTACGAGCAGTACTTC. Its protein product is CASSLEPGTGSYEQYF.

There are many counts of this clonotype. The chain carries TRBV12-3 or TRBV12-4 and TRBJ2-5; D might be TRBD2 (6 bases). Trimming left V 2 bases short and J 3 bases short, with 16 bases between. The CDR3 extends over 16 amino acids. The CDR3 bases are TGTGCCAGCAGTTTAAGGGGCGGGATCCTTAAAGAGACCCAGTACTTC. Translating it yields CASSLRGGILKETQYF.

The V and J genes are TRBV7-8 and TRBJ1-5; D possibly corresponds to TRBD1 (5 bases). Trimming pared 0 bases from V and 6 bases from J, leaving 18 bases between. Germline CDR1 and CDR2: SGHVS and FQNEAQ. CDR3 length equals 17 residues. CDR3 in amino acids: CASSLALSEGPSQPQHF. The CDR3 region has the DNA TGTGCCAGCAGCTTAGCGCTATCGGAGGGGCCTAGTCAGCCCCAGCATTTT.

Many counts were recorded for this clonotype. V is TRBV6-2 or TRBV6-3 and J is TRBJ2-7; 7 bases align to TRBD1. Germline V gene sequence: CDR1 MNHEY, CDR2 SVGEGT. With V trimmed by 0 bases and J by 5 bases, 10 bases remained unmatched. This CDR3 is built from 16 residues. The CDR3, as DNA: TGTGCCAGCAGTTACTCGAGTAGGGGGCGTTCTGACGAGCAGTACTTC. Translated: CASSYSSRGRSDEQYF.

Ten or more counts support this clonotype. V usage is TRBV24-1 and J usage is TRBJ2-7; D unclear. Germline CDR1 reads KGHDR; CDR2 reads SFDVKD. The CDR3 spans 13 residues. V lost 0 bases to trimming and J lost 7 bases, with 9 bases between them. Here the CDR3 reads CATSDLTGLEQYF. CDR3 bases: TGTGCCACCAGTGATTTGACCGGGTTAGAGCAGTACTTC.

This clonotype was counted at least ten times. The rearrangement links TRBV18 to TRBJ2-3; 9 bases map to TRBD2. The length of the CDR3 is 16 residues. Germline V gene lookup returns CDR1 KGHSH and CDR2 LQKENI. The V gene end was trimmed by 2 bases and the J gene end by 8 bases; junction bases not matched to a gene: 11. This CDR3 reads CASSPASGEEYGTQYF. The CDR3 nucleotides read TGTGCCAGCTCACCAGCTAGCGGGGAGGAGTACGGTACGCAGTATTTT.

This clonotype was found many times. The V gene is TRBV2, the J gene TRBJ2-2; 8 nucleotides agree with TRBD2. This CDR3 is built from 15 residues. V trimming: 7 bases; J trimming: 3 bases; junction bases outside the gene matches: 7. Germline CDR1 SNHLY, CDR2 FYNNEI. CDR3 amino acids: CASTDGAGDTGELFF. The CDR3 DNA is TGTGCCAGCACCGACGGAGCGGGAGACACCGGGGAGCTGTTTTTT.

The CDR3, as DNA: TGTGCCAGCAGTGGGGGACTAGGGAATGAGCAGTTCTTC. Amino acid sequence: CASSGGLGNEQFF. The chain uses TRBV2 and TRBJ2-1, with 8 positions matching TRBD2. V was clipped by 4 bases and J by 7 bases; unmatched bases: 3. Germline V gene lookup returns CDR1 SNHLY and CDR2 FYNNEI. The CDR3 has 13 residues.

This clonotype was found many times. At one of its ends the junction is not consistent with the germline gene, which may arise from a read error. This sequence joins TRBV7-7 and TRBJ2-5; 7 bases line up with TRBD2. The germline gives CDR1 SSHAT, CDR2 FNYEAQ (reference sequence). The CDR3 loop spans 14 amino acids. Here the CDR3 DNA reads TGTGCTAGCAGCTTAGGGAGGGGAGGGGAGACCCAGTACTTC. As protein: CASSLGRGGETQYF.

The CDR3 reads CASSPEVTGELFF. The CDR3 coding sequence is TGTGCCAGCTCACCTGAGGTGACCGGGGAGCTGTTTTTT. V and J are TRBV18 and TRBJ2-2; unclear D gene. The germline V and J ends were trimmed by 3 bases and 5 bases, with 7 bases remaining between them. The CDR3 sequence is 13 residues long. Germline V gene lookup returns CDR1 KGHSH and CDR2 LQKENI. Complete variable domain (other parts from reference TRBV18 and TRBJ2-2): NAGVMQNPRHLVRRRGQEARLRCSPMKGHSHVYWYRQLPEEGLKFMVYLQKENIIDESGMPKERFSAEFPKEGPSILRIQQVVRGDSAAYFCASSPEVTGELFFGEGSRLTVL.

This clonotype occurred a few times. This chain links TRBV19 with TRBJ1-2; the D is unclear. CDR1 and CDR2 (germline): LNHDA, SQIVND (reference sequence). The V gene lost 0 bases and the J gene lost 6 bases, with 20 bases spanning the gap. The CDR3 sequence is 17 residues long. This CDR3 reads CASSIDLLTPGGHGYTF. Written as DNA, the CDR3 is TGTGCCAGTAGTATAGATCTTCTGACCCCCGGAGGTCATGGCTACACCTTC.

This clonotype was observed a few times. This chain joins TRBV3-1 and TRBJ1-3, with D unresolved. The CDR3 is 15 amino acids. Trimming pared 1 base from V and 0 bases from J, leaving 7 bases between. Germline CDR1 LGHDT, CDR2 YNNKEL (reference sequence). The DNA of the CDR3 is TGTGCCAGCAGCCAAGCAGCGGGCTCTGGAAACACCATATATTTT. Translating gives CASSQAAGSGNTIYF.

This clonotype was seen a few times. The J gene is TRBJ2-4, the V gene TRBV7-8, with a weak D call TRBD1 (5 bases). V gave up 7 bases and J gave up 6 bases, with 16 bases separating them. CDR3 size: 14 residues. CDR1 and CDR2 (germline): SGHVS, FQNEAQ. This chain's CDR3 is CASTREGAPNIQYF. As DNA, the CDR3 is TGTGCCAGCACCCGAGAAGGGGCACCAAACATTCAGTACTTC.

This clonotype was detected many times. J is TRBJ1-3 and V is TRBV12-3 or TRBV12-4; D not certain. V was shortened by 4 bases and J by 0 bases, with 13 bases between the two germline ends. This CDR3 is built from 16 residues. CDR3 coding DNA: TGTGCCAGCAGTTACTCCAAGCCATTCTCTGGAAACACCATATATTTT. It specifies CASSYSKPFSGNTIYF.

The rearrangement uses TRBV19 and TRBJ2-3; unclear D gene. The CDR3 sequence is 13 residues long. Germline CDR1 and CDR2: LNHDA and SQIVND (reference sequence). With 1 base removed from V and 4 bases from J, the gap between germline ends came to 6 bases. CDR3 in DNA: TGTGCCAGTAGTATAGGGTACCCAGATACGCAGTATTTT. This sequence encodes CASSIGYPDTQYF.

This clonotype was detected a few times. The chain carries TRBV2 and TRBJ1-3, with D hard to call. Germline values: CDR1 SNHLY, CDR2 FYNNEI. V was trimmed by 2 bases and J by 0 bases, leaving 11 bases between them. This CDR3 is built from 16 residues. The CDR3 coding sequence is TGTGCCAGCAGTGAAATTGTACATGTCTCTGGAAACACCATATATTTT. It specifies CASSEIVHVSGNTIYF.